The sample holds a few counts of the clone carrying this T cell receptor beta chain. Its antigen is undetermined. This record comes from a study of T-cell reconstitution after alpha-beta-depleted transplantation in children. Molecular barcoding with unique molecular identifiers was used for the TCRbeta library. TCRdb used MiXCR to reprocess the PCR reads, holding one entry per CDR3 protein. The sample has hundreds of thousands of distinct CDR3 sequences; under 25% are singletons. There are 14 residues in the CDR3. Trimming stripped 4 bases from V and 1 base from J, with 10 bases between. Points from the study as a whole: Certain patients had high TCRbeta diversity at day 60, and it came from recipient T cells and thymic progenitors that survived. About two months after transplant, alpha-beta T cells reportedly came from several hundred expanded graft clones.

The TCR was taken from a boy in the first two years of life who had a stem cell transplant for acute myeloid leukemia, so the T cells may come from the graft donor. Sample: PBMCs, mostly from graft donor cells, taken 360 days after TCRalphabeta/CD19-depleted stem cell transplant. The chain employs TRBV12-3 or TRBV12-4 and TRBJ1-1, with D unclear. CDR3 sequence reads: CASSSPAENTEAFF. The CDR3 coding sequence is TGTGCCAGCAGTTCCCCCGCAGAGAACACTGAAGCTTTCTTT.